The source of this T cell receptor beta chain is a study of persistence of HIV-infected CD4 T cells. General study points: Bulk TCR data could not be restricted to HIV-1-infected CMV-responding cells.

Comments on this clone: Its antigen is currently unknown.

The immunoSEQ assay was version 4, run in survey mode. This table comes from immunoSEQ multiplex PCR, and its TCRdb copy is limited to in-frame clones, with some not included. Among some 13,000 clones, about 69% were seen once, and the ten largest hold 6% to 7.5%. The stimulus was an HIV-1 Gag 15-mer peptide pool, about 1.1 ug/peptide/mL. CD4+ T cells upregulating both CD40 ligand and CD69 were sorted as responding cells. Germline CDR1 SGHTA, CDR2 FQGNSA. This CDR3 spans 14 amino acids. V was cut by 2 bases and J by 6 bases, with 8 bases left in between. The chain joins TRBV7-2 to TRBJ1-6; D not resolved. The clonotype comes from an adult man with HIV who was CMV-seropositive. This specimen consisted of CD4+ T cells sorted from PBMCs after roughly 17-hour stimulation, obtained from a patient who received antiretroviral therapy. The CDR3 DNA follows: TGTGCCAGCAGCTTATTAGGCCCTAATTCACCCCTCCACTTT. Encoded protein: CASSLLGPNSPLHF.